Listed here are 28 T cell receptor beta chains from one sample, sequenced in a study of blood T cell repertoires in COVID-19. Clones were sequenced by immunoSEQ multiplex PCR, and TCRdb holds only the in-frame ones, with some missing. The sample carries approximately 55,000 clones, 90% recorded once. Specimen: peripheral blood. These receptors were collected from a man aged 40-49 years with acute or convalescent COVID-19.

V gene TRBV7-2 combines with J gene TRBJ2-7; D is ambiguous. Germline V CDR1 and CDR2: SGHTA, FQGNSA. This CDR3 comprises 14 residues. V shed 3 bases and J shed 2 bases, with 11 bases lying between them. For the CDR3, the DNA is TGTGCCAGCAGCTTCGGCAGGAACGCCTACGAGCAGTACTTC. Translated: CASSFGRNAYEQYF.

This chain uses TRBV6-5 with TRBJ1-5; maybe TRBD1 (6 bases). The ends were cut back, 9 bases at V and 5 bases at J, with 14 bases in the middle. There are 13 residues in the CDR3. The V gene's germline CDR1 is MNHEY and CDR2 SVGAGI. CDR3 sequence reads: CASQKDSYQPQHF. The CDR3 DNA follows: TGTGCCAGTCAGAAGGACAGCTATCAGCCCCAGCATTTT.

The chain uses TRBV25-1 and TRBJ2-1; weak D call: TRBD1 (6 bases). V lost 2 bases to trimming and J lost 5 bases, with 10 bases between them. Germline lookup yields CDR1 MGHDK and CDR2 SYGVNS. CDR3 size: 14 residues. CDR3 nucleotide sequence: TGTGCCAGCAGTGAAGGACAGAAAAACAATGAGCAGTTCTTC. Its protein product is CASSEGQKNNEQFF.

CDR3 region: CASSDDVAGTHF. In DNA, the CDR3 is TGTGCCAGCAGTGATGACGTTGCAGGAACGCATTTT. The chain joins TRBV2 to TRBJ1-5; D is unclear. V lost 3 bases and J 15 bases, leaving 15 bases between the germline ends. The CDR3 has 12 amino acids. Germline V gene sequence: CDR1 SNHLY, CDR2 FYNNEI.

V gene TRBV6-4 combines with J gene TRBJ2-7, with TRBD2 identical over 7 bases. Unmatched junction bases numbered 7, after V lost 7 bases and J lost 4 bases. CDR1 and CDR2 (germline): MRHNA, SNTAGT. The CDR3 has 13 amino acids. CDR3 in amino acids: CASIWTRIYEQYF. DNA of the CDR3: TGTGCCAGCATCTGGACTAGGATATACGAGCAGTACTTC.

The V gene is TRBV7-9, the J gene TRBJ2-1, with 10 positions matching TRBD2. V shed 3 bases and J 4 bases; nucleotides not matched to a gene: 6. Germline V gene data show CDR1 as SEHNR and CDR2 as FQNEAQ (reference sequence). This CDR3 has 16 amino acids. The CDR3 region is CASSLTSGHMYNEQFF. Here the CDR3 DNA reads TGTGCCAGCAGCTTGACTAGCGGGCATATGTACAATGAGCAGTTCTTC.

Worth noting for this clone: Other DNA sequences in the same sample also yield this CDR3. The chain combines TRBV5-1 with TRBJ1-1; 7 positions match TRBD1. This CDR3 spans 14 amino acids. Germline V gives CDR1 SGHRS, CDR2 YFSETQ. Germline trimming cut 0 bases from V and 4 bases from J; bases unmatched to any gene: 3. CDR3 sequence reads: CASSLEGASTEAFF. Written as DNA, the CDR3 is TGCGCCAGCAGCTTGGAGGGGGCAAGCACTGAAGCTTTCTTT.

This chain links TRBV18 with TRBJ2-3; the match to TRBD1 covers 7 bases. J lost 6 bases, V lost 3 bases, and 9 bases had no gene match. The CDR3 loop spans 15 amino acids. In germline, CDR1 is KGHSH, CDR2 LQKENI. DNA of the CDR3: TGTGCCAGCTCACCCGCAGGGGGTCCTTGGGATACGCAGTATTTT. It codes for CASSPAGGPWDTQYF.

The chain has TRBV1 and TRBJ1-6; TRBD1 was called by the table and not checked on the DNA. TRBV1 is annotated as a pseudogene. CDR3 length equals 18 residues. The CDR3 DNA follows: TGCACCAGCAGCCCCAGGGACAGAAGAAGCTCCTATAATTCACCCCTCCACTTT. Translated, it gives CTSSPRDRRSSYNSPLHF.

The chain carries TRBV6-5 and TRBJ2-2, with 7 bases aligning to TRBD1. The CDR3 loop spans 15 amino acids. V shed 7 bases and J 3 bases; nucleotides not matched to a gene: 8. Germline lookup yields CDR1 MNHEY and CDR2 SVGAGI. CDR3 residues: CASTAKQGHTGELFF. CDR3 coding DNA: TGTGCCAGCACGGCAAAACAGGGGCACACCGGGGAGCTGTTTTTT.

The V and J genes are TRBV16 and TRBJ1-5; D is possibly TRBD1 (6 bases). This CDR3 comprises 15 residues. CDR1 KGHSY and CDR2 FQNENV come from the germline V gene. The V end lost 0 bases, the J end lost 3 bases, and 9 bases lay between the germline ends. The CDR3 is CASSQSGAVNQPQHF. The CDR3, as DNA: TGTGCCAGCAGCCAATCGGGGGCAGTCAATCAGCCCCAGCATTTT.

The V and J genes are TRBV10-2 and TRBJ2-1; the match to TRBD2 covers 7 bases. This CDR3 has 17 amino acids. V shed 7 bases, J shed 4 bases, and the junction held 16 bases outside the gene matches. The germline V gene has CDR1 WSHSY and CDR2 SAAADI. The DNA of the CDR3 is TGCGCCAGCACGGGGTCTAGCGGAGGTGGCCTTTACAATGAGCAGTTCTTC. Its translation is CASTGSSGGGLYNEQFF.

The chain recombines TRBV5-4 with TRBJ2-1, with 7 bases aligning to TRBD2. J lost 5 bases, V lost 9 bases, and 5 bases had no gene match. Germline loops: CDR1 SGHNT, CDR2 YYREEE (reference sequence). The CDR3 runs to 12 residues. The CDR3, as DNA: TGTGCCACCGCCGGGAGGAACAATGAGCAGTTCTTC. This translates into CATAGRNNEQFF.

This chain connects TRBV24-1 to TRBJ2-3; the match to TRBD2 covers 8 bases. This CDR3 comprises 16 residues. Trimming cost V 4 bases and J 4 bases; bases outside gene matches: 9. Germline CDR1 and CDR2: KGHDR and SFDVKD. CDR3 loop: CATSDPGGASPDTQYF. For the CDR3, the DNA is TGTGCCACCAGTGACCCGGGGGGGGCATCTCCAGATACGCAGTATTTT.

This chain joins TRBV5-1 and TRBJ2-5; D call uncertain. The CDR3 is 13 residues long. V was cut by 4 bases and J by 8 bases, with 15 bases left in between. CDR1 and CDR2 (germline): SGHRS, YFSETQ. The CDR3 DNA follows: TGCGCCAGCAGCCAAGAATTGGAGACTACCCAGTACTTC. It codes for CASSQELETTQYF.

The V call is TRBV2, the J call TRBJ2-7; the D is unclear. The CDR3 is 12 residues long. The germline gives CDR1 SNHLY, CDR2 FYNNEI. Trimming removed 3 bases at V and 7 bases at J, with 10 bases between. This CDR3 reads CASSDRVEEQYF. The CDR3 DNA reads TGTGCCAGCAGTGATCGTGTGGAGGAGCAGTACTTC.

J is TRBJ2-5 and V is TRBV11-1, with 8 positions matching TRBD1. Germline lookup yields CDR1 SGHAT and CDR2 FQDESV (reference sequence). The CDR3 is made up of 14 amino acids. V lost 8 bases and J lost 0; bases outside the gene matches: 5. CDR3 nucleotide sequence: TGTGCCAGCCAGGGGGCCCAGTACCAAGAGACCCAGTACTTC. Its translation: CASQGAQYQETQYF.

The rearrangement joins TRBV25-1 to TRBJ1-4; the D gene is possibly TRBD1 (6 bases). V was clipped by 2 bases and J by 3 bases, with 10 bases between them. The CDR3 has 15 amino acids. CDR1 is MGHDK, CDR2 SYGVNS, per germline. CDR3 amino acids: CASSEGGRSNEKLFF. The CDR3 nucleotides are TGTGCCAGCAGTGAAGGGGGCCGTTCTAATGAAAAACTGTTTTTT.

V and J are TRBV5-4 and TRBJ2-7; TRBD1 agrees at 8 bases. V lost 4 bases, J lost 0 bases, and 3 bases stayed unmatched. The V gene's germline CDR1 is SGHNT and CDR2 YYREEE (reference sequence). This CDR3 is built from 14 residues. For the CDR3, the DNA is TGTGCCAGCAGCGAGGGACAGGTCTCCTACGAGCAGTACTTC. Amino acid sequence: CASSEGQVSYEQYF.

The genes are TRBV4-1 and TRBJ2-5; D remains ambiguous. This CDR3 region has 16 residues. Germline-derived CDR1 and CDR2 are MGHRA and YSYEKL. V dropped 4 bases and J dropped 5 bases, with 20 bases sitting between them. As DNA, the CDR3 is TGCGCCAGCAGCCCGTTTCCCGCGTCCCCACTGGAGACCCAGTACTTC. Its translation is CASSPFPASPLETQYF.

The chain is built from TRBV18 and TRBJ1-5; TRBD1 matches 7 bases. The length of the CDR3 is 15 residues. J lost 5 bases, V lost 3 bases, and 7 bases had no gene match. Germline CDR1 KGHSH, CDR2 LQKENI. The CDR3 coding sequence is TGTGCCAGCTCACCCGGGACAGCAGATTATCAGCCCCAGCATTTT. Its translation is CASSPGTADYQPQHF.

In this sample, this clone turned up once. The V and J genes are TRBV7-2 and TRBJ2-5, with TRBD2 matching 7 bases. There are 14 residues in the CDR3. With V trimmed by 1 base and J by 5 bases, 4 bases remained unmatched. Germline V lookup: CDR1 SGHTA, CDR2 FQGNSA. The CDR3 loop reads CASSLEGLRETQYF. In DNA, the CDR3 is TGTGCCAGCAGCTTAGAGGGACTAAGGGAGACCCAGTACTTC.

In DNA, the CDR3 is TGCGCCAGCAGCTCAGGACTAGCGTCAGAGACCCAGTACTTC. Amino acid sequence: CASSSGLASETQYF. This chain connects TRBV5-1 to TRBJ2-5; TRBD2 matches at 9 bases. Germline V gene lookup returns CDR1 SGHRS and CDR2 YFSETQ. After removal of 3 bases from V and 4 bases from J, the junction contained 4 bases not matched to a gene. The CDR3 has 14 residues. Looking up the rest from reference TRBV5-1 and TRBJ2-5 gives the full variable domain: KAGVTQTPRYLIKTRGQQVTLSCSPISGHRSVSWYQQTPGQGLQFLFEYFSETQRNKGNFPGRFSGRQFSNSRSEMNVSTLELGDSALYLCASSSGLASETQYFGPGTRLLVL.

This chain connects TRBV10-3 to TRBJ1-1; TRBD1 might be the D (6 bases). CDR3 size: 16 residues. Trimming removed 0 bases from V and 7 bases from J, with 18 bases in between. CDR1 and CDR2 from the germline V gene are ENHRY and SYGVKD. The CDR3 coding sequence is TGTGCCATCAGTGAGTCCGGCAGGGGCGCCCCGTATGAAGCTTTCTTT. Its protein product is CAISESGRGAPYEAFF.

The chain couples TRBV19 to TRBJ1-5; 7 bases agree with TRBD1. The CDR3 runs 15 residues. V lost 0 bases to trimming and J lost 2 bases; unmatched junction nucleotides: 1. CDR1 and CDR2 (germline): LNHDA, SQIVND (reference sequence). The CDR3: CASSIEGQGNQPQHF. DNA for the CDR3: TGTGCCAGTAGTATAGAAGGACAGGGCAATCAGCCCCAGCATTTT.

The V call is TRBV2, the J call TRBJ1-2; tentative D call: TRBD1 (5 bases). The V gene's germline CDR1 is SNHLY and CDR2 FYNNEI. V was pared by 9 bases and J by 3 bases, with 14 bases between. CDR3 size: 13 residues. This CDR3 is CARDSPADYGYTF. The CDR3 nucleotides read TGTGCCAGAGACAGTCCGGCCGACTATGGCTACACCTTC.

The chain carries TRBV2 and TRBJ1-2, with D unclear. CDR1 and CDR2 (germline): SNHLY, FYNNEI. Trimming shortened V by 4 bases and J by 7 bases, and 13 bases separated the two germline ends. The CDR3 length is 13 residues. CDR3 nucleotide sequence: TGTGCCAGCAGTGCCTTGCCGACTGGTGGCTACACCTTC. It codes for CASSALPTGGYTF.

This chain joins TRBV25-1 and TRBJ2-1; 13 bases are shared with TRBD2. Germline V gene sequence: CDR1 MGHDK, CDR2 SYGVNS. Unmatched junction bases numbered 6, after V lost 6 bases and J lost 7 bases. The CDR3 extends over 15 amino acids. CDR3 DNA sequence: TGTGCCAGCAGGATACTAGCGGGAGGGGCGAATGAGCAGTTCTTC. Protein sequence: CASRILAGGANEQFF.